This T cell receptor beta chain was sequenced in a study of blood T cell repertoires in COVID-19. Study context: Samples of COVID-19 (acute and convalescent) were obtained from the United States, Italy and Spain. PBMCs, B-cell-depleted T cells, or T cells were the source of the cDNA or gDNA that made up the material.

As handled by the study authors: Estimated nucleated cell counts came from reference gene primer amplification. Measured with immunoSEQ multiplex PCR; TCRdb has only the in-frame clones, and not every one. V and J calls plus clone size are reproduced from that table; the DNA served to infer D and trimming. Among fewer than 250,000 clones listed, about 80% were seen once. V gave up 9 bases and J gave up 6 bases, with 20 bases separating them. Germline assignment: CDR1 KGHDR and CDR2 SFDVKD. The CDR3 sequence is 15 residues long. The V and J genes are TRBV24-1 and TRBJ1-5; D is unclear. This receptor was identified in a middle-aged woman with active or convalescent COVID-19. Sequences were obtained from peripheral blood. The CDR3, as DNA: TGTGCCACCCCTGATTTTGCGCCCGGTAGTCAGCCCCAGCATTTT. This translates into CATPDFAPGSQPQHF.